This record concerns one T cell receptor beta chain sequence. Its antigen remains undetermined. Per-base quality was not reported, and no clone a single base away is much larger than it. The CDR3 contains 15 residues, cysteine and phenylalanine counted. Only CDR3 DNA is held: 45 bases, read in frame from base 1. Trimmed from V: 4 bases; trimmed from J: 2 bases; junction bases lacking a gene match: 5. CDR1 and CDR2 are read off the germline V gene (reference sequence) as LNHDA and SQIVND. The data stem from a study of blood T cell repertoires in COVID-19 (dated by TCRdb to 2019 to 2021). Concerning the study at large: Collaborator samples came from the United States, Italy and Spain and covered acute and convalescent phases of COVID-19. The material from the prospective study consisted of cDNA or gDNA derived from T cells, B-cell-depleted T cells, or PBMCs. Deeply sampled blood TCRbeta repertoires from subjects exposed to, actively infected with, or recovered from COVID-19 were included in the dataset. HLA class I and class II types, where available, came from metadata supplied by the sample provider rather than from assay-based typing. Samples came from the ongoing ImmuneRACE study (first 160 participants) plus 1,254 subjects from 6 global collaborators. Nearly every sample came with metadata listing a de-identified subject ID, COVID-19 status, age in years and sex. The repertoires were released in a freely available public database meant as a resource for research on the immune response to SARS-CoV-2. The paper's findings and limits, for the study overall: The quantity of clinical and demographic metadata differed by source and by participant and was supplied without curation.

Participants in the prospective study were aged 18 to 89 years, lived in approximately 26 United States geographic areas, and enrolled through a virtual design. Cohort assignment in the prospective study relied on participant-reported clinical history from a screening survey and a study questionnaire. For ImmuneRACE Cohort 3, a participant was defined as recovered based on two consecutive negative NP/OP PCR tests, clearance by a healthcare professional, or resolution of symptoms. Mobile phlebotomists in the prospective study collected whole blood, serum and a nasopharyngeal or oropharyngeal swab from every participant. Prospective study participants could optionally give additional blood draws and questionnaires over an approximately two-month period. Prospective study blood samples were shipped either frozen or at room temperature before DNA extraction. TCRbeta CDR3 regions were amplified from genomic DNA using the immunoSEQ Assay, a bias-controlled multiplex PCR. The study's own analysis went as follows. Nucleated cell counts per sample were estimated from amplification of reference gene primers within the assay. Sequence reads were collapsed and filtered to measure the absolute abundance of every unique TCRbeta CDR3 rearrangement. For each sample, productive Simpson clonality was calculated as the square root of Simpson's diversity index over productive rearrangements. Here the immuneACCESS table is served through TCRdb, limited to in-frame sequences with V and J called. Missing clones are a known gap in these copies; in checked studies unresolved V genes cover under half, and the rest lacks a known reason. Clonal size and the V and J genes are those of that table, whereas D and trimming came from the DNA. This sample lists about 370,000 clones; 85% to 90% were detected once. The ten largest clones represent around 1% of the sample.

The chain employs TRBV19 and TRBJ2-7, and 10 junction bases match TRBD2. The TCR was taken from a young man who had recovered from COVID-19. The sequencing input was PBMCs or T cells enriched from blood (not recorded which). The CDR3: CASSTLAGATYEQYF. The DNA sequence is TGTGCCAGTAGTACTCTAGCGGGGGCAACCTACGAGCAGTACTTC. With the portions outside the CDR3 filled from the reference TRBV19 and TRBJ2-7 genes, the complete variable region becomes DGGITQSPKYLFRKEGQNVTLSCEQNLNHDAMYWYRQDPGQGLRLIYYSQIVNDFQKGDIAEGYSVSREKKESFPLTVTSAQKNPTAFYLCASSTLAGATYEQYFGPGTRLTVT.